This TCR beta chain is drawn from a study of hypomethylating agent response in myelodysplastic syndrome (dated by TCRdb to 2020 to 2022). With respect to the entire study: The hypomethylating agents azacitidine (about 75% of the 11) or decitabine (3 of 11) were used to treat the patients. Among the myelodysplastic syndrome patients in the cohort, about 9 were male and 2 were female. Patients had a mean age of 72.2 +/- 6.3 years, and a diploid cytogenetic profile was the most common. TET2 mutation was identified most frequently, being present in about 45% of the 11 patients. Six patients had a response of complete response or hematologic improvement, and roughly five patients did not respond. Response was defined as complete response or hematologic improvement, and patients meeting neither criterion were classed as non-responders. The study at large found these results: Possible recognition of novel MDS antigens by the shared GLIPH2 clusters was not confirmed, and experimental validation of that possible recognition is needed. Only approximately ten patients were analyzed, so the cohort was small. After treatment with a hypomethylating agent, no significant changes in richness, rarefaction diversity or clonality were seen, whether all patients were considered together or each response group separately. Because the healthy control donors and the MDS patients were not matched by age, the comparison between MDS and healthy samples could have been affected. Responders more often showed novel clonotypes emerging, while non-responders displayed more contracted clonotypes after treatment.

T-cell subsets were not sorted, so the analysis was performed on bulk bone marrow. Bone marrow from more than 10 myelodysplastic syndrome patients was immunosequenced for TCR beta CDR3 regions before and after hypomethylating agent therapy. For longitudinal repertoire tracking, every patient provided one baseline bone marrow and two to three bone marrows collected at different post-treatment timepoints. Genomic DNA was extracted from whole bone marrow, and quality was checked by TapeStation, NanoDrop OneC and PicoGreen assays. Library preparation was by the immunoSEQ multiplex PCR assay. Sequencing was run at survey resolution with two replicates of about 200 ng each, for a total of about 400 ng of DNA per sample. The hsTCRB kit detected rearranged TCRB sequences in genomic DNA using multiplex PCR primers targeting V and J genes. In the first PCR, the CDR3 region was amplified for around 28 cycles with the QIAGEN Multiplex PCR Kit. A second PCR of 7 to 8 cycles attached sample barcodes and Illumina adapters to each replicate. Pooled libraries were quantified using a QuantStudio 6 and the KAPA library quantification kit. Approximately 16 pM of pooled libraries was sequenced on an Illumina MiSeq using 156-cycle single-end reads plus a 15-cycle index read. The authors processed their data as follows. Of 168,753 unique clonotypes, around 1.5% were flagged by VDJdb annotation as previously reported viral-epitope-specific clonotypes. The immunoSEQ Data Assistant and immunoSEQ Analyzer turned the raw reads into TCRB repertoires that were normalized and annotated. BioAnalyzer and version 0.6.5 of the immunarch R package were the tools used for clonotype analysis. Richness was estimated after downsampling every repertoire to the clone count of the smallest repertoire. Clonotypes were sorted into expanded, contracted or novel categories with Fisher's exact tests, where novel meant the clonotype had zero frequency before treatment. GLIPH2 clustered significantly changed CDR3 beta sequences using simulation_depth=1000 and kmer_min_depth=3, excluding CDR3s shorter than five residues. This immuneACCESS table, as held by TCRdb, lists in-frame sequences with V and J called but not all clones. Of the missing ones, under half trace to an unresolved V gene in checked studies; the others have no known cause. The V and J calls and clone size come from that table; D and trimming were worked out from the DNA. This sample has around 3,100 clones in its table, and almost 85% of those were observed once. Clones ranked in the top ten supply roughly 5.2% of the sample.

The CDR3 measures 14 amino acids from cysteine to phenylalanine. Here the CDR3 DNA is all that survives: 42 bases in frame from base 1. Based on the germline V gene, the CDR1 and CDR2 sequences are MNHNS and SASEGT. V is reduced by 4 bases and J by 4 bases, leaving a spacing of 11 bases between them. Details on this clone: The target of this receptor is not known. No base quality values were provided; no much bigger clone lies one nucleotide off.

The sequence links TRBV6-1 to TRBJ1-5; the D gene cannot be named for sure. Sequenced material: bone marrow, taken before or after starting hypomethylating agent treatment for myelodysplastic syndrome (not recorded which). The receptor comes from a human donor with myelodysplastic syndrome. The CDR3 reads CASSVRWANQPQHF. The nucleotides are TGTGCCAGCAGTGTTCGGTGGGCAAATCAGCCCCAGCATTTT.